The rows below give T cell receptor beta chains drawn from one sample of a study of blood T cell repertoires in COVID-19. Assay used: immunoSEQ multiplex PCR; TCRdb lists only in-frame clones, some missing. This table has about 200,000 clones, 86% appearing once. Sample: peripheral blood. The receptors originated from a woman aged 45-59 years with COVID-19, enrolled during active disease. Both conserved end residues are part of each CDR3. Fields, in order: V gene, clone size, D gene, J gene, CDR3 DNA, CDR3 protein. A D gene is named only where the DNA matches it firmly. A row's size may be missing; if present it is once, few, many or a size class.

v_gene: TRBV3-1/TRBV3-2; abundance: .; d_gene: .; j_gene: TRBJ2-1; CDR3nt: TGTGCCAGCAGCCCGCGCGAGGGGGGGCCTCCATACAATGAGCAGTTCTTC; CDR3aa: CASSPREGGPPYNEQFF
v_gene: TRBV13; abundance: .; d_gene: TRBD1; j_gene: TRBJ1-6; CDR3nt: TGTGCCAGCAGCTTAGGGACAGGGGGATGGAATACACCCCTCCACTTT; CDR3aa: CASSLGTGGWNTPLHF
v_gene: TRBV24-1; abundance: .; d_gene: TRBD2; j_gene: TRBJ2-1; CDR3nt: TGTGCCACCAGACCTAGCGGGGCCAATGAGCAGTTCTTC; CDR3aa: CATRPSGANEQFF
v_gene: TRBV7-3; abundance: .; d_gene: .; j_gene: TRBJ2-3; CDR3nt: TGTGCCAGCAGCTTCGAGACTCAGGGAGATACGCAGTATTTT; CDR3aa: CASSFETQGDTQYF
v_gene: TRBV10-3; abundance: once; d_gene: TRBD1; j_gene: TRBJ2-1; CDR3nt: TGTGCCATCAGTGGGACAGGATCCCTTGATGAGCAGTTCTTC; CDR3aa: CAISGTGSLDEQFF
v_gene: TRBV29-1; abundance: .; d_gene: .; j_gene: TRBJ1-2; CDR3nt: TGCAGCGTTGAAGTGGACGGGAGAGGATATGGCTACACCTTC; CDR3aa: CSVEVDGRGYGYTF
v_gene: TRBV19; abundance: .; d_gene: TRBD2; j_gene: TRBJ2-2; CDR3nt: TGTGGGGCGGGGGGCCTCCTGAACACCGGGGAGCTGTTTTTT; CDR3aa: CGAGGLLNTGELFF
v_gene: TRBV5-1; abundance: .; d_gene: .; j_gene: TRBJ2-2; CDR3nt: TGCGCCAGCAGCTTGTATAACGGGGAGCTGTTTTTT; CDR3aa: CASSLYNGELFF
v_gene: TRBV6-4; abundance: .; d_gene: TRBD1; j_gene: TRBJ2-2; CDR3nt: TGTGCCAGCCACAGGGGACCCGGGGAGCTGTTTTTT; CDR3aa: CASHRGPGELFF
v_gene: TRBV7-6; abundance: .; d_gene: TRBD1; j_gene: TRBJ1-3; CDR3nt: TGTGCCAGCAGCTTAGAACAGGGGGCAGGTGGAAACACCATATATTTT; CDR3aa: CASSLEQGAGGNTIYF
v_gene: TRBV6-5; abundance: .; d_gene: TRBD1; j_gene: TRBJ1-1; CDR3nt: TGTGCCAGCAGTTATCCGACAGGGGGAACTGAAGCTTTCTTT; CDR3aa: CASSYPTGGTEAFF
v_gene: TRBV9; abundance: .; d_gene: .; j_gene: TRBJ1-6; CDR3nt: TGTGCCAGCAGCGCAGGTAATTCACCCCTCCACTTT; CDR3aa: CASSAGNSPLHF
v_gene: TRBV6-7; abundance: .; d_gene: TRBD1; j_gene: TRBJ1-5; CDR3nt: TGTGCCAGCAGTTACCCCCCGGACAGGGAGGGGGGTCAGCCCCAGCATTTT; CDR3aa: CASSYPPDREGGQPQHF
v_gene: TRBV19; abundance: .; d_gene: TRBD1; j_gene: TRBJ1-1; CDR3nt: TGTGCCAGTACCCCGGGGGACAGGGTAACTGAAGCTTTCTTT; CDR3aa: CASTPGDRVTEAFF
v_gene: TRBV30; abundance: .; d_gene: .; j_gene: TRBJ1-1; CDR3nt: TGTGCCTGGAGGCAAAAGGTCGGCAGGTCAGCTTTCTTT; CDR3aa: CAWRQKVGRSAFF
v_gene: TRBV19; abundance: .; d_gene: .; j_gene: TRBJ2-3; CDR3nt: TGTGCCAGTAGTATTGAGTTTGGGCAGGGGTTAGATACGCAGTATTTT; CDR3aa: CASSIEFGQGLDTQYF
v_gene: TRBV4-1; abundance: .; d_gene: .; j_gene: TRBJ2-6; CDR3nt: TGCGCCAGCAGCCTACGGGATGGGGCCAACGTCCTGACTTTC; CDR3aa: CASSLRDGANVLTF
v_gene: TRBV5-1; abundance: .; d_gene: .; j_gene: TRBJ2-3; CDR3nt: TGCGCCAGCAGCTTTAATTACAGGGCCACTAGCACAGATACGCAGTATTTT; CDR3aa: CASSFNYRATSTDTQYF
v_gene: TRBV4-1; abundance: .; d_gene: TRBD2; j_gene: TRBJ2-1; CDR3nt: TGCGCCAGCAGCCAACTACTAGCGGGTGAGCAGTTCTTC; CDR3aa: CASSQLLAGEQFF
v_gene: TRBV5-1; abundance: .; d_gene: .; j_gene: TRBJ1-2; CDR3nt: TGCGCCAGCAGCTTGTCACCGGGGAACTATGGCTACACCTTC; CDR3aa: CASSLSPGNYGYTF
v_gene: TRBV4-2; abundance: .; d_gene: TRBD1; j_gene: TRBJ1-4; CDR3nt: TGTGCCAGCAGCCGGACAGGGGGAGGAGAAAAACTGTTTTTT; CDR3aa: CASSRTGGGEKLFF
v_gene: TRBV12-3/TRBV12-4; abundance: .; d_gene: .; j_gene: TRBJ2-7; CDR3nt: TGTGCCAGCAGGCCGGGACAACTCTACGAGCAGTACTTC; CDR3aa: CASRPGQLYEQYF
v_gene: TRBV27; abundance: .; d_gene: .; j_gene: TRBJ1-6; CDR3nt: TGTGCCAGCTTGGCGGGGTACAATTCACCCCTCCACTTT; CDR3aa: CASLAGYNSPLHF
v_gene: TRBV28; abundance: .; d_gene: .; j_gene: TRBJ2-1; CDR3nt: TGTGCCAGTGGAGCGTGGAACAATGAGCAGTTCTTC; CDR3aa: CASGAWNNEQFF
v_gene: TRBV6-4; abundance: .; d_gene: TRBD1; j_gene: TRBJ2-2; CDR3nt: TGTGCCAGCAGCGGACAGGGCGGCACCGGGGAGCTGTTTTTT; CDR3aa: CASSGQGGTGELFF